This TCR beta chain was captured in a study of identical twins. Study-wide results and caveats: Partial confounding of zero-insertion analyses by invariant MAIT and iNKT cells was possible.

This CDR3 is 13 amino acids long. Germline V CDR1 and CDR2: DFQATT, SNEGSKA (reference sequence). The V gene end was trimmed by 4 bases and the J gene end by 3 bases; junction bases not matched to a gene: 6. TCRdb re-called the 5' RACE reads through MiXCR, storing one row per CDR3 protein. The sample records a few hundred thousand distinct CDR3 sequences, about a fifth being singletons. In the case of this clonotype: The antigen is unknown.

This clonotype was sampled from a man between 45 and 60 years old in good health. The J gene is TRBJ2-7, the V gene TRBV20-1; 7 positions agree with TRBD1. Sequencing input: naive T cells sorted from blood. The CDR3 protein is CSANRWDSYEQYF. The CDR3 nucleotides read TGCAGTGCTAATAGGTGGGACAGCTACGAGCAGTACTTC.